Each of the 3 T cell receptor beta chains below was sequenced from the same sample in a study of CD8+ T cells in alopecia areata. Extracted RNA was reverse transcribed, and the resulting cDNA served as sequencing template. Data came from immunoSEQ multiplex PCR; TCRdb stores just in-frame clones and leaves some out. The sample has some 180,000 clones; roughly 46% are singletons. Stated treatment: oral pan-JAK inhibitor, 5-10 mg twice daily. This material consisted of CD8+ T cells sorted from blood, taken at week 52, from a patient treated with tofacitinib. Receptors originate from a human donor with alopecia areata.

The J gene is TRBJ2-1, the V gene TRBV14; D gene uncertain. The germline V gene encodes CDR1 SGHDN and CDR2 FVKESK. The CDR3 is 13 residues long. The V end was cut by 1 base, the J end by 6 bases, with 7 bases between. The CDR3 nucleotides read TGTGCCAGCAGCCAAGTGTTTGGCAATGAGCAGTTCTTC. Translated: CASSQVFGNEQFF. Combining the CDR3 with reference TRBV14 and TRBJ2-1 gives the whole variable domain EAGVTQFPSHSVIEKGQTVTLRCDPISGHDNLYWYRRVMGKEIKFLLHFVKESKQDESGMPNNRFLAERTGGTYSTLKVQPAELEDSGVYFCASSQVFGNEQFFGPGTRLTVL.

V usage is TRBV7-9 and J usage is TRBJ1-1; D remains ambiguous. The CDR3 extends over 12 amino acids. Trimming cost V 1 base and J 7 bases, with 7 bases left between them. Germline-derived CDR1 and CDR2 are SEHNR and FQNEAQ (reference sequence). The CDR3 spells CASSLVLREAFF. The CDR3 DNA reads TGTGCCAGCAGCTTAGTTCTTCGTGAAGCTTTCTTT.

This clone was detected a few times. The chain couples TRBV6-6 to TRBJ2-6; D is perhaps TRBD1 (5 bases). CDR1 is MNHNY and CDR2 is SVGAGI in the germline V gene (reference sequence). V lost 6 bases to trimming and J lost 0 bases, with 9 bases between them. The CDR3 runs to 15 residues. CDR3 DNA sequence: TGTGCCAGCAGCACGGACACCTCTGGGGCCAACGTCCTGACTTTC. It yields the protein CASSTDTSGANVLTF.